This TCR beta chain was sequenced in a study of shared clonotypes between healthy human individuals. Broader study findings: Naive subsets, compared against memory subsets, generally had larger estimated richness values.

This CDR3 has 13 residues. The V and J ends lost 5 bases and 2 bases respectively, with 9 bases between them. Germline loops: CDR1 MDHEN, CDR2 SYDVKM. The protocol was immunoSEQ multiplex PCR, while the TCRdb copy is restricted to in-frame clones and leaves out a portion. The table shows roughly 1,500,000 clones, with approximately 98.5% occurring only once. As for this clone: Its matching antigen is unknown. This CDR3 is also generated by other DNA sequences in the sample.

The receptor was derived from a man under 40 in good health. V gene TRBV28 combines with J gene TRBJ1-2; no firm D call. Sequencing was performed on naive CD4+ T cells sorted from blood. Subset of the sample: CD45RA+ positively selected. The CDR3 bases are TGTGCCAGCAGTCCCGGTCGGAACTATGGCTACACCTTC. It translates to CASSPGRNYGYTF.